This T cell receptor beta chain was captured by sequencing in a study of sequential checkpoint blockade in melanoma. For the study at large: Arm A got nivolumab then ipilimumab; arm B the reverse, 1:1. Each arm's sequence ended with maintenance nivolumab.

Measured with immunoSEQ multiplex PCR; TCRdb has only the in-frame clones, and not every one. The table lists 15,000 to 25,000 clones, 75% to 85% of them singletons, with 51% in the top ten. The ends lost 8 bases at V and 0 bases at J; junction bases unmatched: 4. The CDR3 totals 13 residues. Germline CDR1 reads MNHNS; CDR2 reads SASEGT. Stated treatment: randomized to nivolumab then ipilimumab (arm A) or the reverse (arm B). None of the patients previously received DNA-damaging chemotherapy. From thawed PBMCs, live CD3+CD8+ cells negative for CD19 and CD56 were sorted. This chain joins TRBV6-1 and TRBJ2-7, with 7 bases aligning to TRBD2. The clonotype was recovered from a human donor with melanoma. Sequencing was performed on CD8+ T cells sorted from blood (inferred from file names), taken from a patient given nivolumab and ipilimumab in sequence. In DNA form, the CDR3 reads TGTGCCAGCGGGGGGGAGACCTCCTACGAGCAGTACTTC. Protein sequence: CASGGETSYEQYF.